The present entry profiles one T cell receptor (beta chain) with its context. Germline-derived CDR1 and CDR2 are GTSNPN and SVGIG (reference sequence). The CDR3 has 13 amino acids. Deletions cut 0 bases from V and 9 bases from J, with 15 bases between. TCRdb's table, derived via immunoSEQ multiplex PCR, lists solely in-frame clones and lacks some. The repertoire holds about 300,000 clones, 85% to 90% seen once, with approximately 2.9% in the top ten. This sample is drawn from a study of blood T cell repertoires in COVID-19. Study at large: Both acute and convalescent COVID-19 samples were obtained from the United States, Italy and Spain. The cDNA or gDNA used as material had been derived from T cells, B-cell-depleted T cells, or PBMCs.

Participant-reported clinical history was the basis for cohort assignment. Individuals in the exposed group had encountered a COVID-19 case within 2 weeks preceding study entry. The TCR comes from a woman in her fifties or sixties who had been exposed to COVID-19. The chain has TRBV30 and TRBJ2-7; tentative D call: TRBD1 (5 bases). The sample comprised PBMCs or T cells enriched from blood (not recorded which). The CDR3 DNA reads as TGTGCCTGGAGTGTACAGCCAGGGCGAAGGCAGTACTTC. Translating gives CAWSVQPGRRQYF.